The clone carrying this T cell receptor (beta chain) was observed many times. Its antigen is unknown. Bone marrow was sampled from every patient at the time of active disease. The CDR3 has 14 residues. With 6 bases removed from V and 2 bases from J, the gap between germline ends came to 13 bases. Germline V lookup: CDR1 SGHVS, CDR2 FQNEAQ. This specimen belongs to a study of read filtering for tumor transcriptome and immune sequencing. Study overall: TCR-mapped reads were about 3.5 to 11 million with IR-seq versus roughly 80 to 1273 with RNA-seq. Regarding the study as a whole: Correlation between methods rose after single-read clonotypes were removed.

Molecular barcoded adaptors covering alpha/delta and beta/gamma chains were used on roughly 400 ng RNA. A single record per CDR3 protein comes from TCRdb applying MiXCR to the reads. The repertoire includes more than 35,000 distinct CDR3 sequences, 10% to 15% of them detected once, and more than 30% sits in the top ten. This sequence originates from a donor over 35 with multiple myeloma. The chain couples TRBV7-8 to TRBJ2-5; no definite D call. The specimen sequenced was a population of CD138-negative cells sorted from bone marrow. The CDR3 DNA sequence: TGTGCCAGCAGGACGTTCCTCAGTCAAGAGACCCAGTACTTC. This encodes CASRTFLSQETQYF.